These T cell receptor beta chains were read from a single sample in a study of blood T cell repertoires in COVID-19. Only in-frame clones appear in the TCRdb table, and some are missing; sequencing was by immunoSEQ multiplex PCR. The sample yields fewer than 150,000 clones, approximately 85% seen once. Sequenced sample: peripheral blood. These receptors originate from a human donor in a cohort sampled during active COVID-19. Both conserved end residues are part of each CDR3. Fields, in order: CDR3 DNA, CDR3 protein, V gene, D gene, clone size, J gene. The D gene is left open where the match is weak. Rows give clone size only sometimes, using once, few, many, or a class for an expanded clone.

CDR3 DNA: TGTGCCAGCACTGAGGGGGCCCGCACAGATACGCAGTATTTT; CDR3 protein: CASTEGARTDTQYF; V gene: TRBV6-6; D gene: TRBD1; clone size: .; J gene: TRBJ2-3
CDR3 DNA: TGTGCCAGCAGGACGAGACTAAGGAGCACAGATACGCAGTATTTT; CDR3 protein: CASRTRLRSTDTQYF; V gene: TRBV2; D gene: .; clone size: .; J gene: TRBJ2-3
CDR3 DNA: TGTGCCAGCTCCCAGGGCCGCTCTCTCTTGTACCAAGAGACCCAGTACTTC; CDR3 protein: CASSQGRSLLYQETQYF; V gene: TRBV18; D gene: .; clone size: .; J gene: TRBJ2-5
CDR3 DNA: TGCGCCAGCAGCTTGGAGCCAGGGGGCGGAGCTTTCTTT; CDR3 protein: CASSLEPGGGAFF; V gene: TRBV5-1; D gene: TRBD1; clone size: .; J gene: TRBJ1-1
CDR3 DNA: TGTGCCAGCAGCCAGTCGCGCGGGGGGCTCTACGAGCAGTACTTC; CDR3 protein: CASSQSRGGLYEQYF; V gene: TRBV7-2; D gene: TRBD2; clone size: .; J gene: TRBJ2-7
CDR3 DNA: TGTGCCAGTAGCATAGAAGGGGGCGTCGAAAAACTGTTTTTT; CDR3 protein: CASSIEGGVEKLFF; V gene: TRBV19; D gene: TRBD1; clone size: .; J gene: TRBJ1-4
CDR3 DNA: TGTGCCAGCACCCTCGGGACTCTGGGGGCCAACGTCCTGACTTTC; CDR3 protein: CASTLGTLGANVLTF; V gene: TRBV25-1; D gene: .; clone size: .; J gene: TRBJ2-6
CDR3 DNA: TGTGCCATCAGGGACGACAGGGGAAATTCACCCCTCCACTTT; CDR3 protein: CAIRDDRGNSPLHF; V gene: TRBV10-3; D gene: TRBD1; clone size: few; J gene: TRBJ1-6
CDR3 DNA: TGTGCCAGCAGCTTAGAGTCGCAGGTCCATACGCAGTATTTT; CDR3 protein: CASSLESQVHTQYF; V gene: TRBV7-9; D gene: .; clone size: .; J gene: TRBJ2-3
CDR3 DNA: TGCGCCAGCAGCTTGGAAGAGGGAAGCTATGGCTACACCTTC; CDR3 protein: CASSLEEGSYGYTF; V gene: TRBV5-1; D gene: .; clone size: .; J gene: TRBJ1-2
CDR3 DNA: TGTGCCAGCAGCCGATTGGGACAGGGGTCATTCGAGCAGTACTTC; CDR3 protein: CASSRLGQGSFEQYF; V gene: TRBV9; D gene: TRBD1; clone size: .; J gene: TRBJ2-7
CDR3 DNA: TGTGCCAGCGAGGAGGGACAGACAAATCAGCCCCAGCATTTT; CDR3 protein: CASEEGQTNQPQHF; V gene: TRBV19; D gene: TRBD1; clone size: .; J gene: TRBJ1-5
CDR3 DNA: TGTGCCAGCAGTGAAACCCGGGACTGGTCTCGCTACGAGCAGTACTTC; CDR3 protein: CASSETRDWSRYEQYF; V gene: TRBV25-1; D gene: .; clone size: .; J gene: TRBJ2-7
CDR3 DNA: TGTGCCAGCAGTTTCTATTACCTTGACAGAACTAATGAAAAACTGTTTTTT; CDR3 protein: CASSFYYLDRTNEKLFF; V gene: TRBV28; D gene: .; clone size: few; J gene: TRBJ1-4
CDR3 DNA: TGTGCCAGCAGTTATCCGGGACCCAGCGGGATGAACACCGGGGAGCTGTTTTTT; CDR3 protein: CASSYPGPSGMNTGELFF; V gene: TRBV6-2/TRBV6-3; D gene: TRBD2; clone size: .; J gene: TRBJ2-2
CDR3 DNA: TGTGCCAGCAGATTAGGACAGTCCACAGATACGCAGTATTTT; CDR3 protein: CASRLGQSTDTQYF; V gene: TRBV7-9; D gene: .; clone size: .; J gene: TRBJ2-3
CDR3 DNA: TGTGCCAGCAGCGTAGTGGCAGGGGGGCCCGTGGAGCAGTACTTC; CDR3 protein: CASSVVAGGPVEQYF; V gene: TRBV9; D gene: .; clone size: .; J gene: TRBJ2-7
CDR3 DNA: TGTGCCAGCAGCGGTCTCTCCTCCGGGACACCCTCCTTC; CDR3 protein: CASSGLSSGTPSF; V gene: TRBV9; D gene: .; clone size: .; J gene: TRBJ1-2
CDR3 DNA: TGCGCCAGCAGCCAAGATCAGGGCAGGGGTCGTGAAGGCTACACCTTC; CDR3 protein: CASSQDQGRGREGYTF; V gene: TRBV4-1; D gene: .; clone size: .; J gene: TRBJ1-2
CDR3 DNA: TGTGCCAGCGCCGCGACAGAAGAGACCCAGTACTTC; CDR3 protein: CASAATEETQYF; V gene: TRBV3-1/TRBV3-2; D gene: .; clone size: .; J gene: TRBJ2-5
CDR3 DNA: TGTGCCAGCAGCTTAGACTACGGACAGGGTGGGAACACCATATATTTT; CDR3 protein: CASSLDYGQGGNTIYF; V gene: TRBV28; D gene: TRBD1; clone size: .; J gene: TRBJ1-3
CDR3 DNA: TGTGCCAGCAGGGGCGAGAGCACCGGGGAGCTGTTTTTT; CDR3 protein: CASRGESTGELFF; V gene: TRBV5-8; D gene: .; clone size: .; J gene: TRBJ2-2
CDR3 DNA: TGCGCCAGCAGTGAGTCACGGAGGGGACTAGCGGGCAGGGAGGATGAGCAGTTCTTC; CDR3 protein: CASSESRRGLAGREDEQFF; V gene: TRBV10-1; D gene: TRBD2; clone size: .; J gene: TRBJ2-1
CDR3 DNA: TGTGCCAGCAGCTTAGCTAGCGGTCCCGGGGAGCTGTTTTTT; CDR3 protein: CASSLASGPGELFF; V gene: TRBV13; D gene: TRBD2; clone size: .; J gene: TRBJ2-2
CDR3 DNA: TGTGCCAGCAGCTTAGTCGTCAGGGGTGCCAAAAACATTCAGTACTTC; CDR3 protein: CASSLVVRGAKNIQYF; V gene: TRBV7-2; D gene: .; clone size: .; J gene: TRBJ2-4
CDR3 DNA: TGTGCCACCAGTGATTCGGGAGGGACCTTCACAGATACGCAGTATTTT; CDR3 protein: CATSDSGGTFTDTQYF; V gene: TRBV24-1; D gene: TRBD2; clone size: .; J gene: TRBJ2-3
CDR3 DNA: TGCGCCAGCAGCTTTGGCAGGGGGACAGATACGCAGTATTTT; CDR3 protein: CASSFGRGTDTQYF; V gene: TRBV5-1; D gene: TRBD1; clone size: .; J gene: TRBJ2-3
CDR3 DNA: TGTGCCAGCAGCTTAGCGAGGGGGAGTCCGGAAGCTTTCTTT; CDR3 protein: CASSLARGSPEAFF; V gene: TRBV7-6; D gene: .; clone size: .; J gene: TRBJ1-1
CDR3 DNA: TGCGCCAGCAGCCAACGGACTAGCGGGGGGGCCAGGAGGACCGGGGAGCTGTTTTTT; CDR3 protein: CASSQRTSGGARRTGELFF; V gene: TRBV4-3; D gene: TRBD2; clone size: .; J gene: TRBJ2-2